Listed here are 30 T cell receptor beta chains from one sample, sequenced in a study of OX40 agonist ivuxolimab in advanced cancers. Profiling relied on immunoSEQ multiplex PCR, and the TCRdb table lists in-frame clones only, not all of them. Altogether more than 50,000 clones are present, roughly 84% being singletons, with the ten largest covering 27%. Source: CD4+ or CD8+ T cells sorted from blood, taken in a trial of the OX40 agonist ivuxolimab. The receptors were sampled from an adult with an advanced solid tumor such as melanoma, head and neck, liver or kidney cancer.

The rearrangement uses TRBV27 and TRBJ2-6; the D gene is possibly TRBD2 (6 bases). Germline CDR1 MNHEY, CDR2 SMNVEV (reference sequence). V lost 0 bases to trimming and J lost 0 bases, with 9 bases between them. This CDR3 has 17 amino acids. CDR3 region: CASSLSQTSSGANVLTF. The DNA for the CDR3 is TGTGCCAGCAGTTTATCGCAGACTAGCTCTGGGGCCAACGTCCTGACTTTC. Combining the CDR3 with reference TRBV27 and TRBJ2-6 gives the whole variable domain EAQVTQNPRYLITVTGKKLTVTCSQNMNHEYMSWYRQDPGLGLRQIYYSMNVEVTDKGDVPEGYKVSRKEKRNFPLILESPSPNQTSLYFCASSLSQTSSGANVLTFGAGSRLTVL.

The chain carries TRBV5-4 and TRBJ2-3; D is ambiguous. V was clipped by 0 bases and J by 4 bases, with 6 bases between them. Per the germline V gene, CDR1 is SGHNT and CDR2 is YYREEE (reference sequence). This CDR3 comprises 13 residues. Here the CDR3 DNA reads TGTGCCAGCAGCTTGGAGAGTGCAGATACGCAGTATTTT. This translates into CASSLESADTQYF.

The chain couples TRBV2 to TRBJ1-4, with a tentative D call TRBD1 (5 bases). The CDR3 spans 13 residues. The germline CDR1 and CDR2 sequences are SNHLY and FYNNEI. Trimming pared 7 bases from V and 3 bases from J, leaving 9 bases between. CDR3 sequence reads: CASKGTSNEKLFF. CDR3 coding DNA: TGTGCCAGCAAAGGGACGTCTAATGAAAAACTGTTTTTT.

This clone was observed a handful of times. The chain has TRBV11-2 and TRBJ2-3; 7 positions agree with TRBD2. This CDR3 is 15 amino acids long. Germline-derived CDR1 and CDR2 are SGHAT and FQNNGV. With V trimmed by 2 bases and J by 3 bases, 5 bases remained unmatched. The CDR3 here is CASSLRLAETDTQYF. CDR3 bases: TGTGCCAGCAGCTTACGGCTAGCGGAGACAGATACGCAGTATTTT.

This sequence joins TRBV7-2 and TRBJ1-4, with D perhaps TRBD1 (5 bases). Germline CDR1 is SGHTA and CDR2 is FQGNSA. The germline V and J ends were trimmed by 1 base and 3 bases, with 9 bases remaining between them. The CDR3 loop spans 15 amino acids. The CDR3 loop is CASSLVSGANEKLFF. The CDR3 DNA reads as TGTGCCAGCAGCTTAGTATCGGGGGCTAATGAAAAACTGTTTTTT.

The chain is built from TRBV30 and TRBJ1-2; 10 positions agree with TRBD1. J lost 8 bases, V lost 1 base, and 4 bases had no gene match. Germline V gene data show CDR1 as GTSNPN and CDR2 as SVGIG (reference sequence). CDR3 length equals 13 residues. The CDR3 is CAWSGDRGEGYTF. The DNA of the CDR3 is TGTGCCTGGAGTGGGGACAGGGGAGAAGGCTACACCTTC.

CDR3 residues: CASSPDGGDHTDTQYF. CDR3 nucleotide sequence: TGCGCCAGCAGCCCGGACGGGGGAGACCATACAGATACGCAGTATTTT. V usage is TRBV5-1 and J usage is TRBJ2-3; possible D gene TRBD2, 6 bases. Germline V gives CDR1 SGHRS, CDR2 YFSETQ. V dropped 4 bases and J dropped 3 bases, with 18 bases sitting between them. This CDR3 region has 16 residues.

This sequence joins TRBV11-2 and TRBJ2-3; 7 bases agree with TRBD2. The V and J ends lost 7 bases and 1 base, in that order; junction bases with no gene match: 5. The length of the CDR3 is 14 residues. Germline V gene sequence: CDR1 SGHAT, CDR2 FQNNGV. CDR3 region: CASTLSGGTDTQYF. CDR3 bases: TGTGCCAGCACCCTCAGCGGGGGCACAGATACGCAGTATTTT. Combining the CDR3 with reference TRBV11-2 and TRBJ2-3 gives the whole variable domain EAGVAQSPRYKIIEKRQSVAFWCNPISGHATLYWYQQILGQGPKLLIQFQNNGVVDDSQLPKDRFSAERLKGVDSTLKIQPAKLEDSAVYLCASTLSGGTDTQYFGPGTRLTVL.

The CDR3 protein is CASSPWLKGYRGTDTQYF. The CDR3 nucleotides read TGTGCCAGCAGCCCTTGGCTCAAGGGGTACAGGGGCACAGATACGCAGTATTTT. The chain employs TRBV7-2 and TRBJ2-3; possibly TRBD1 for D (6 bases). V dropped 5 bases and J dropped 1 base, with 22 bases sitting between them. The CDR3 is 18 residues long. CDR1 is SGHTA, CDR2 FQGNSA, per germline.

V gene TRBV16 combines with J gene TRBJ2-3; no definite D call. The CDR3 covers 15 residues. V was cut by 1 base and J by 4 bases, with 12 bases left in between. The germline gives CDR1 KGHSY, CDR2 FQNENV. The CDR3 region is CASSQFLTESDTQYF. CDR3 DNA: TGTGCCAGCAGCCAATTCTTGACCGAGTCAGATACGCAGTATTTT. Full variable domain (missing parts from reference TRBV16 and TRBJ2-3): GEEVAQTPKHLVRGEGQKAKLYCAPIKGHSYVFWYQQVLKNEFKFLISFQNENVFDETGMPKERFSAKCLPNSPCSLEIQATKLEDSAVYFCASSQFLTESDTQYFGPGTRLTVL.

In this sample, this clone turned up a few times. The V call is TRBV6-5, the J call TRBJ2-3; D may be TRBD1 (6 bases). Germline CDR1 MNHEY, CDR2 SVGAGI. V lost 7 bases and J lost 4, with 12 bases in between. This CDR3 is 13 amino acids long. The CDR3 nucleotides read TGTGCCAGCAATCCACAGGGTTCAGATACGCAGTATTTT. Its protein product is CASNPQGSDTQYF.

This clone was observed a handful of times. The rearrangement joins TRBV30 to TRBJ1-2; D gene uncertain. V was cut by 2 bases and J by 6 bases, with 10 bases left in between. This CDR3 contains 12 residues. Germline V gene lookup returns CDR1 GTSNPN and CDR2 SVGIG (reference sequence). The CDR3 nucleotides read TGTGCCTGGAGTCTTCTACTACATGGCTACACCTTC. The encoded protein is CAWSLLLHGYTF.

This clone was counted between two and nine times. The CDR3 nucleotides are TGTGCCAGCACCTCAACCGGGACAGTCTTTTATCAGCCCCAGCATTTT. Protein: CASTSTGTVFYQPQHF. The V gene is TRBV6-6, the J gene TRBJ1-5, with TRBD1 matching 7 bases. Germline CDR1 and CDR2: MNHNY and SVGAGI (reference sequence). Trimming took 7 bases from V and 5 from J; bases not matched to a gene: 14. The length of the CDR3 is 16 residues.

This chain joins TRBV28 and TRBJ2-7, with 7 positions matching TRBD2. CDR1 is MDHEN, CDR2 SYDVKM, per germline. This CDR3 contains 13 residues. V gave up 3 bases and J gave up 11 bases; unmatched junction bases: 10. The CDR3 sequence is CASSLGGRAEEYF. The CDR3 DNA is TGTGCCAGCAGTTTGGGGGGGAGGGCAGAGGAGTACTTC.

This rearrangement joins TRBV2 to TRBJ1-2; TRBD1 matches at 7 bases. The germline V gene encodes CDR1 SNHLY and CDR2 FYNNEI. J was trimmed by 4 bases and V by 6 bases; bases with no gene match: 2. CDR3 length: 12 amino acids. CDR3 in DNA: TGTGCCAGCAGGAGGACAGGCTATGGCTACACCTTC. Its translation is CASRRTGYGYTF.

This rearrangement joins TRBV7-2 to TRBJ1-2; D unresolved. Germline V CDR1 and CDR2: SGHTA, FQGNSA. The CDR3 runs 14 residues. Trimming left V 3 bases short and J 0 bases short, with 8 bases between. The CDR3, as DNA: TGTGCCAGCAGCTTTGGAGGTACTAACTATGGCTACACCTTC. Protein product: CASSFGGTNYGYTF.

The V call is TRBV12-5, the J call TRBJ2-7; 7 positions match TRBD1. Germline CDR1 LGHNT, CDR2 FRNRAP. With 2 bases clipped from V and 2 bases from J, the junction kept 6 bases outside the gene matches. This CDR3 is built from 15 residues. The CDR3 sequence is CASGLTLGQPYEQYF. DNA for the CDR3: TGTGCTAGTGGTTTGACCCTGGGACAGCCCTACGAGCAGTACTTC.

The chain combines TRBV29-1 with TRBJ2-5, with 9 bases identical to TRBD1. Trimming cost V 4 bases and J 5 bases; bases outside gene matches: 5. The CDR3 totals 13 residues. The germline gives CDR1 SQVTM, CDR2 ANQGSEA. Here the CDR3 reads CSVGTGARETQYF. For the CDR3, the DNA is TGCAGCGTTGGGACAGGGGCGAGGGAGACCCAGTACTTC.

The chain couples TRBV6-1 to TRBJ1-5; no clear D gene. Germline lookup yields CDR1 MNHNS and CDR2 SASEGT. This CDR3 has 15 residues. Trimming removed 7 bases from V and 1 base from J, with 14 bases in between. Here the CDR3 DNA reads TGTGCCAGCACCCCGATGAGGGTGAGCAATCAGCCCCAGCATTTT. This translates into CASTPMRVSNQPQHF.

The chain uses TRBV28 and TRBJ1-1, with 8 positions matching TRBD1. The CDR3 runs 14 residues. CDR1 is MDHEN and CDR2 is SYDVKM in the germline V gene. V lost 7 bases and J lost 5; bases outside the gene matches: 9. CDR3 bases: TGTGCCAGCATACTGACAGGGGTGAGGACTGAAGCTTTCTTT. The encoded protein is CASILTGVRTEAFF. The full variable domain, in which reference TRBV28 and TRBJ1-1 provide the parts outside the CDR3, is DVKVTQSSRYLVKRTGEKVFLECVQDMDHENMFWYRQDPGLGLRLIYFSYDVKMKEKGDIPEGYSVSREKKERFSLILESASTNQTSMYLCASILTGVRTEAFFGQGTRLTVV.

The J gene is TRBJ2-1, the V gene TRBV4-1; 7 bases map to TRBD1. The CDR3 extends over 15 amino acids. V lost 5 bases and J lost 2; bases outside the gene matches: 6. Germline lookup yields CDR1 MGHRA and CDR2 YSYEKL. The CDR3 region is CASSKPGQPYNEQFF. CDR3 sequence (DNA): TGCGCCAGCAGCAAACCGGGACAGCCCTACAATGAGCAGTTCTTC.

The chain employs TRBV5-1 and TRBJ2-1, with no clear D. V was cut by 4 bases and J by 3 bases, with 5 bases left in between. The germline V gene encodes CDR1 SGHRS and CDR2 YFSETQ. The CDR3 contains 12 residues. The CDR3 here is CASSVDYNEQFF. The CDR3 region has the DNA TGCGCCAGCAGCGTCGACTACAATGAGCAGTTCTTC.

In DNA form, the CDR3 reads TGTGCCAGCATTCACGATACAGGGACTAATGAAAAACTGTTTTTT. The encoded protein is CASIHDTGTNEKLFF. The chain carries TRBV6-1 and TRBJ1-4; D possibly corresponds to TRBD1 (6 bases). The CDR3 contains 15 residues. Germline loops: CDR1 MNHNS, CDR2 SASEGT. The V gene lost 7 bases and the J gene lost 2 bases, with 14 bases spanning the gap.

V and J are TRBV6-1 and TRBJ2-3, with 8 nucleotides matching TRBD2. Trimming took 2 bases from V and 3 from J; bases not matched to a gene: 4. Germline V gene lookup returns CDR1 MNHNS and CDR2 SASEGT. The CDR3 is made up of 15 amino acids. The CDR3 DNA sequence: TGTGCCAGCAGTGAAAGGGTAGCGGGGACAGATACGCAGTATTTT. Translating gives CASSERVAGTDTQYF.

The CDR3 sequence is CASKRDIYIGGYTF. The DNA for the CDR3 is TGTGCCAGCAAAAGGGACATCTACATCGGGGGCTACACCTTC. The rearrangement uses TRBV6-1 and TRBJ1-2, with D perhaps matching TRBD1 (6 bases). Germline CDR1 and CDR2: MNHNS and SASEGT. The V and J ends lost 7 bases and 8 bases respectively, with 20 bases between them. CDR3 length equals 14 residues.

CDR3 coding DNA: TGTGCCAGCGGCGGGGGCTTCGGGAACACTGAAGCTTTCTTT. It codes for CASGGGFGNTEAFF. This rearrangement joins TRBV6-6 to TRBJ1-1; maybe TRBD1 (6 bases). Germline V CDR1 and CDR2: MNHNY, SVGAGI (reference sequence). Trimming left V 8 bases short and J 1 base short, with 14 bases between. The CDR3 is made up of 14 amino acids.

The rearrangement joins TRBV7-9 to TRBJ2-4; the D call may be TRBD1 or TRBD2 (5 bases each). Germline lookup yields CDR1 SEHNR and CDR2 FQNEAQ (reference sequence). The V gene lost 5 bases and the J gene lost 0 bases, with 14 bases spanning the gap. This CDR3 region has 16 residues. The CDR3 region has the DNA TGTGCCAGCAGCCCCGGGACCGATTTAGCCAAAAACATTCAGTACTTC. Translated: CASSPGTDLAKNIQYF.

The gene calls are TRBV6-1 and TRBJ2-2; D is uncertain. Trimming removed 8 bases from V and 4 bases from J, with 11 bases in between. Germline V CDR1 and CDR2: MNHNS, SASEGT. The CDR3 sequence is 13 residues long. This CDR3 is CASGRSFTGELFF. CDR3 nucleotides: TGTGCCAGCGGCAGGAGCTTCACCGGGGAGCTGTTTTTT.

V is TRBV15 and J is TRBJ2-7; the D gene is possibly TRBD1 (6 bases). Trimming pared 2 bases from V and 2 bases from J, leaving 10 bases between. This CDR3 is 14 amino acids long. Germline V gene lookup returns CDR1 LNHNV and CDR2 YYDKDF (reference sequence). The CDR3: CATSRYGTTYEQYF. The CDR3 nucleotides read TGTGCCACCAGCAGATACGGGACAACCTACGAGCAGTACTTC.

This chain uses TRBV4-3 with TRBJ1-1; D not certain. The CDR3 extends over 15 amino acids. Trimming removed 1 base from V and 3 bases from J, with 12 bases in between. The germline V gene encodes CDR1 LGHNA and CDR2 YSLEER. In nucleotides, the CDR3 is TGCGCCAGCAGCCAAGTACTAGAGGGAGACACTGAAGCTTTCTTT. Residues: CASSQVLEGDTEAFF.